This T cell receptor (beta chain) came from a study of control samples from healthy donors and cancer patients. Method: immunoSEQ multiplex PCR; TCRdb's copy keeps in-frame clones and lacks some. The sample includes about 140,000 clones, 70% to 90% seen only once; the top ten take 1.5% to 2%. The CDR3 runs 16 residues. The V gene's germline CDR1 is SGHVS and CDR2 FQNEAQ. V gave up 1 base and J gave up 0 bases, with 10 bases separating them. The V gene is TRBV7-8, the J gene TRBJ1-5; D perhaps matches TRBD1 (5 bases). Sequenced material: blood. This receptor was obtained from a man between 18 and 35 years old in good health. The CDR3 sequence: CASSLERGDSNQPQHF. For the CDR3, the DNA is TGTGCCAGCAGCTTAGAAAGAGGGGATAGCAATCAGCCCCAGCATTTT.